The 30 T cell receptor beta chains below all came from one sample that was sequenced in a study of blood T cell repertoires in COVID-19. Data came from immunoSEQ multiplex PCR; TCRdb stores just in-frame clones and leaves some out. Here the sample spans around 270,000 clones, around nine tenths being singletons. Sequenced: peripheral blood. The receptors come from a man aged 25 to 40 with acute or convalescent COVID-19.

This clone was seen just once. J is TRBJ1-2 and V is TRBV12-3 or TRBV12-4; the match to TRBD1 covers 9 bases. There are 13 residues in the CDR3. Unmatched junction bases numbered 1, after V lost 2 bases and J lost 6 bases. DNA for the CDR3: TGTGCCAGCAGTTTATACAGGGGGCATGGCTACACCTTC. Translating gives CASSLYRGHGYTF.

This sequence joins TRBV10-3 and TRBJ2-7; D possibly corresponds to TRBD1 (6 bases). Per the germline V gene, CDR1 is ENHRY and CDR2 is SYGVKD. The CDR3 length is 14 residues. With 3 bases removed from V and 4 bases from J, the gap between germline ends came to 13 bases. CDR3: CAISDRGLGYEQYF. In DNA form, the CDR3 reads TGTGCCATCAGTGACAGGGGCCTGGGGTACGAGCAGTACTTC.

Comment on this clone: The same CDR3 arises from other DNA sequences in this sample as well. The chain is built from TRBV6-5 and TRBJ2-2; 10 bases map to TRBD1. V gave up 5 bases and J gave up 2 bases; unmatched junction bases: 2. Per germline, CDR1 MNHEY and CDR2 SVGAGI. This CDR3 region has 15 residues. CDR3 region: CASSRQGANTGELFF. The CDR3 DNA is TGTGCCAGCAGTCGACAGGGGGCTAACACCGGGGAGCTGTTTTTT.

This clone is a singleton in its sample. The chain recombines TRBV3-1 (or the pseudogene TRBV3-2) with TRBJ1-6, with 9 bases lining up with TRBD1. J was trimmed by 6 bases and V by 7 bases; bases with no gene match: 7. The CDR3 extends over 15 amino acids. Germline V CDR1 and CDR2: LGHDT, YNNKEL (reference sequence). The CDR3 DNA reads TGTGCCAGCACTCTGCGACAGGGGGGTAATTCACCCCTCCACTTT. Its protein is CASTLRQGGNSPLHF.

This clone showed up just once. The rearrangement joins TRBV6-1 to TRBJ2-7, with 7 bases fitting TRBD2. The CDR3 loop spans 15 amino acids. Germline V CDR1 and CDR2: MNHNS, SASEGT. V trimming: 1 base; J trimming: 3 bases; junction bases outside the gene matches: 6. This chain's CDR3 is CASSEGIVAGYEQYF. The CDR3 DNA sequence: TGTGCCAGCAGTGAAGGTATAGTAGCGGGCTACGAGCAGTACTTC.

The gene calls are TRBV5-5 and TRBJ1-4; no definite D call. Germline V lookup: CDR1 SGHKS, CDR2 YYEKEE (reference sequence). This CDR3 contains 14 residues. V was trimmed by 1 base and J by 7 bases, leaving 11 bases between them. CDR3 in DNA: TGTGCCAGCAGCTTGCAGACTCTAGGTGAAAAACTGTTTTTT. Translating gives CASSLQTLGEKLFF. The full variable domain, rest sourced from reference TRBV5-5 and TRBJ1-4, is DAGVTQSPTHLIKTRGQQVTLRCSPISGHKSVSWYQQVLGQGPQFIFQYYEKEERGRGNFPDRFSARQFPNYSSELNVNALLLGDSALYLCASSLQTLGEKLFFGSGTQLSVL.

This clone came up once. The chain combines TRBV6-6 with TRBJ2-7; TRBD1 agrees at 8 bases. Per germline, CDR1 MNHNY and CDR2 SVGAGI (reference sequence). The CDR3 covers 13 residues. V lost 5 bases, J lost 3 bases, and 3 bases stayed unmatched. The CDR3 protein is CASSQGANYEQYF. The CDR3 DNA reads TGTGCCAGCAGTCAGGGGGCAAACTACGAGCAGTACTTC.

V is TRBV11-2 and J is TRBJ2-2; the D gene is possibly TRBD1 (5 bases). Per the germline V gene, CDR1 is SGHAT and CDR2 is FQNNGV. The V gene lost 8 bases and the J gene lost 5 bases, with 9 bases spanning the gap. The CDR3 is made up of 12 amino acids. This chain's CDR3 is CASRRQTGELFF. CDR3 DNA sequence: TGTGCCAGCCGTAGACAGACCGGGGAGCTGTTTTTT.

J is TRBJ2-3 and V is TRBV18; 12 bases map to TRBD1. Trimming cost V 4 bases and J 8 bases; bases outside gene matches: 4. Germline lookup yields CDR1 KGHSH and CDR2 LQKENI. The CDR3 sequence is 14 residues long. CDR3 loop: CASSQGTGGGTQYF. The CDR3 DNA sequence: TGTGCCAGCTCACAAGGGACAGGGGGCGGTACGCAGTATTTT.

The chain employs TRBV4-1 and TRBJ2-1; 7 bases map to TRBD1. The J segment lost 2 bases and the V segment lost 3 bases, leaving 7 bases of the junction unmatched. This CDR3 contains 16 residues. Germline CDR1 and CDR2: MGHRA and YSYEKL. CDR3 bases: TGCGCCAGCAGCCATGGGACAGCCGGACCCTACAATGAGCAGTTCTTC. Protein: CASSHGTAGPYNEQFF.

This chain connects TRBV7-8 to TRBJ2-7; 7 bases are shared with TRBD2. Germline V gene data show CDR1 as SGHVS and CDR2 as FQNEAQ. The CDR3 contains 15 residues. V lost 7 bases, J lost 6 bases, and 15 bases stayed unmatched. The CDR3 DNA reads as TGTGCCAGCACCCCGACCGTCGGGAGGCTCAGCGAGCAGTACTTC. Translated: CASTPTVGRLSEQYF.

The V gene is TRBV6-5, the J gene TRBJ1-1; weak D call: TRBD1 (5 bases). Trimming cost V 0 bases and J 11 bases, with 10 bases left between them. The CDR3 contains 12 residues. The germline V gene has CDR1 MNHEY and CDR2 SVGAGI. Here the CDR3 reads CASSYSRGRAFF. CDR3 coding DNA: TGTGCCAGCAGTTACTCAAGGGGCAGGGCTTTCTTT.

V gene TRBV3-1 (or the pseudogene TRBV3-2) combines with J gene TRBJ1-5, with TRBD1 matching over 10 bases. The trim removed 2 bases at V and 4 bases at J, leaving 5 bases unmatched. This CDR3 is 16 amino acids long. In germline, CDR1 is LGHDT, CDR2 YNNKEL (reference sequence). DNA of the CDR3: TGTGCCAGCAGCCAATCGGGACAGGGGATAAATCAGCCCCAGCATTTT. Its protein is CASSQSGQGINQPQHF.

The V and J genes are TRBV5-5 and TRBJ1-1; D perhaps matches TRBD1 (5 bases). The CDR3 runs 13 residues. CDR1 SGHKS and CDR2 YYEKEE come from the germline V gene (reference sequence). V lost 2 bases, J lost 6 bases, and 11 bases lay in between. CDR3 protein: CASSLVQGAEAFF. CDR3 sequence (DNA): TGTGCCAGCAGCTTAGTCCAGGGCGCTGAAGCTTTCTTT. The full variable domain, completed using reference TRBV5-5 and TRBJ1-1, is DAGVTQSPTHLIKTRGQQVTLRCSPISGHKSVSWYQQVLGQGPQFIFQYYEKEERGRGNFPDRFSARQFPNYSSELNVNALLLGDSALYLCASSLVQGAEAFFGQGTRLTVV.

V and J are TRBV3-1 (or the pseudogene TRBV3-2) and TRBJ1-2, with a possible D match to TRBD1 (6 bases). Germline CDR1 and CDR2: LGHDT and YNNKEL (reference sequence). The CDR3 extends over 13 amino acids. V was trimmed by 4 bases and J by 6 bases, leaving 12 bases between them. CDR3 sequence (DNA): TGTGCCAGCAGCCGCAGGGGTTACGATGGCTACACCTTC. It yields the protein CASSRRGYDGYTF.

The chain has TRBV27 and TRBJ1-4, with D perhaps TRBD1 (6 bases). The CDR3 totals 15 residues. The V gene's germline CDR1 is MNHEY and CDR2 SMNVEV (reference sequence). The V gene lost 5 bases and the J gene lost 4 bases, with 14 bases spanning the gap. The CDR3: CASSRRTDLNEKLFF. The CDR3 nucleotides read TGTGCCAGCAGTCGGCGGACAGACCTTAATGAAAAACTGTTTTTT.

This chain joins TRBV5-1 and TRBJ1-1; 8 nucleotides agree with TRBD1. Germline V gene data show CDR1 as SGHRS and CDR2 as YFSETQ. The junction had 5 bases not matched to a gene; V was cut back by 6 bases and J by 4 bases. This CDR3 spans 13 amino acids. The chain's CDR3 is CASTNTGGTEAFF. The CDR3 nucleotides are TGCGCCAGCACCAATACAGGGGGCACTGAAGCTTTCTTT.

The chain joins TRBV18 to TRBJ1-5; TRBD1 matches at 9 bases. V was pared by 2 bases and J by 3 bases, with 5 bases of the junction left unmatched. Germline CDR1 is KGHSH and CDR2 is LQKENI. This CDR3 comprises 16 residues. Here the CDR3 DNA reads TGTGCCAGCTCACCAGTCGGGACAGGGTTCAATCAGCCCCAGCATTTT. Translated, it gives CASSPVGTGFNQPQHF.

The V and J genes are TRBV9 and TRBJ2-3; 10 positions agree with TRBD1. V lost 1 base, J lost 1 base, and 6 bases stayed unmatched. Germline CDR1 and CDR2: SGDLS and YYNGEE. The CDR3 extends over 17 amino acids. For the CDR3, the DNA is TGTGCCAGCAGCGTACAGCCCGGGACAGGGGGCACAGATACGCAGTATTTT. Protein: CASSVQPGTGGTDTQYF.

This clone was detected once. This rearrangement joins TRBV7-2 to TRBJ2-7; 9 nucleotides match TRBD2. CDR3 size: 16 residues. With V trimmed by 3 bases and J by 4 bases, 10 bases remained unmatched. CDR1 is SGHTA and CDR2 is FQGNSA in the germline V gene. The CDR3 loop reads CASSFFGTSPSYEQYF. DNA for the CDR3: TGTGCCAGCAGCTTTTTTGGGACTAGCCCTTCTTACGAGCAGTACTTC.

CDR3 sequence (DNA): TGTGCCTGGAGTGAAACCGGAGGGGGCGTGGAGACCCAGTACTTC. It is translated as CAWSETGGGVETQYF. The V and J genes are TRBV30 and TRBJ2-5; weak D call: TRBD1 (7 bases). Germline CDR1 reads GTSNPN; CDR2 reads SVGIG (reference sequence). This CDR3 is 15 amino acids long. V lost 1 base to trimming and J lost 5 bases, with 17 bases between them. The entire variable domain, with the rest obtained from reference TRBV30 and TRBJ2-5, is as follows: SQTIHQWPATLVQPVGSPLSLECTVEGTSNPNLYWYRQAAGRGLQLLFYSVGIGQISSEVPQNLSASRPQDRQFILSSKKLLLSDSGFYLCAWSETGGGVETQYFGPGTRLLVL.

V is TRBV6-6 and J is TRBJ1-4; D is ambiguous. The V end lost 2 bases, the J end lost 5 bases, and 9 bases lay between the germline ends. Germline CDR1 reads MNHNY; CDR2 reads SVGAGI (reference sequence). CDR3 size: 14 residues. CDR3 loop: CASSYDSVNEKLFF. CDR3 DNA: TGTGCCAGCAGTTACGACTCCGTGAATGAAAAACTGTTTTTT.

This clone is a singleton in its sample. The genes are TRBV9 and TRBJ1-2, with D possibly matching TRBD1 (5 bases). The germline V gene encodes CDR1 SGDLS and CDR2 YYNGEE. Trimming removed 0 bases at V and 8 bases at J, with 17 bases between. The CDR3 totals 15 residues. CDR3 sequence (DNA): TGTGCCAGCAGCGTAGAGGCAGCAGGGTCGGTAGGCTACACCTTC. This encodes CASSVEAAGSVGYTF.

This clone was detected once. V is TRBV11-2 and J is TRBJ1-4, with D perhaps matching TRBD1 (6 bases). Looked up from germline, CDR1 is SGHAT and CDR2 is FQNNGV. The V and J ends lost 3 bases and 8 bases respectively, with 13 bases between them. This CDR3 has 14 amino acids. CDR3 loop: CASSFGGAGEKLFF. In DNA form, the CDR3 reads TGTGCCAGCAGCTTCGGGGGGGCAGGAGAAAAACTGTTTTTT. Complete variable domain (other parts from reference TRBV11-2 and TRBJ1-4): EAGVAQSPRYKIIEKRQSVAFWCNPISGHATLYWYQQILGQGPKLLIQFQNNGVVDDSQLPKDRFSAERLKGVDSTLKIQPAKLEDSAVYLCASSFGGAGEKLFFGSGTQLSVL.

V is TRBV28 and J is TRBJ1-5; D is unresolved. The CDR3 contains 13 residues. The germline CDR1 and CDR2 sequences are MDHEN and SYDVKM. V lost 7 bases and J lost 6, with 13 bases in between. DNA for the CDR3: TGTGCCAGCACTCCTAGCTGGGGTCAGCCCCAGCATTTT. Its protein is CASTPSWGQPQHF.

The V and J genes are TRBV5-6 and TRBJ2-7, with 9 bases matching TRBD1. Germline loops: CDR1 SGHDT, CDR2 YYEEEE. This CDR3 contains 15 residues. The trim removed 1 base at V and 2 bases at J, leaving 4 bases unmatched. CDR3 residues: CASSLFGTGPYEQYF. Here the CDR3 DNA reads TGTGCCAGCAGCTTGTTCGGGACAGGGCCCTACGAGCAGTACTTC. Drawing the rest from reference TRBV5-6 and TRBJ2-7, the complete variable domain is DAGVTQSPTHLIKTRGQQVTLRCSPKSGHDTVSWYQQALGQGPQFIFQYYEEEERQRGNFPDRFSGHQFPNYSSELNVNALLLGDSALYLCASSLFGTGPYEQYFGPGTRLTVT.

This chain uses TRBV19 with TRBJ1-1, with unresolved D. Trimming cost V 3 bases and J 1 base, with 6 bases left between them. Per the germline V gene, CDR1 is LNHDA and CDR2 is SQIVND (reference sequence). CDR3 length: 13 amino acids. CDR3 protein: CASSMTGNTEAFF. The CDR3 DNA is TGTGCCAGTAGTATGACTGGGAACACTGAAGCTTTCTTT.

The chain links TRBV5-1 to TRBJ2-6; D possibly corresponds to TRBD2 (6 bases). The CDR3 extends over 14 amino acids. V gave up 5 bases and J gave up 0 bases, with 6 bases separating them. Germline V gives CDR1 SGHRS, CDR2 YFSETQ. CDR3 region: CASREGSGANVLTF. The CDR3 nucleotides read TGCGCCAGCAGGGAGGGCTCTGGGGCCAACGTCCTGACTTTC.

The chain recombines TRBV3-1 (or the pseudogene TRBV3-2) with TRBJ2-7; 11 positions agree with TRBD2. The CDR3 totals 15 residues. The junction had 7 bases not matched to a gene; V was cut back by 5 bases and J by 4 bases. Germline V gives CDR1 LGHDT, CDR2 YNNKEL (reference sequence). The CDR3 nucleotides read TGTGCCAGCAGCAGACGACTAGCGGGAATTTACGAGCAGTACTTC. This sequence encodes CASSRRLAGIYEQYF.

Only a few counts were recorded for this clone. The chain is built from TRBV7-8 and TRBJ2-1; D possibly corresponds to TRBD1 (5 bases). Germline loops: CDR1 SGHVS, CDR2 FQNEAQ. The CDR3 covers 14 residues. V lost 4 bases to trimming and J lost 6 bases, with 13 bases between them. The CDR3 DNA follows: TGTGCCAGCAGCTCCCCGGAACAGGTCAATGAGCAGTTCTTC. It is translated as CASSSPEQVNEQFF.